A single sample gave rise to the 4 T cell receptor beta chains below, sequenced in a study of blood T cells in healthy people across ages. A J-beta primer mix and a sample-barcoded 5' primer were used in a second PCR of roughly 6 to 12 cycles. TCRdb redid the calling of the 5' RACE reads with MiXCR, one entry per CDR3 protein. Of under 850,000 distinct CDR3 sequences in the sample, about 34% were seen once. Sequencing was done on a sample of blood. The source of these receptors is a man aged 18-30 years in good health.

The chain has TRBV9 and TRBJ2-1; 9 bases map to TRBD2. J was trimmed by 6 bases and V by 2 bases; bases with no gene match: 12. In germline, CDR1 is SGDLS, CDR2 YYNGEE. CDR3 length: 17 amino acids. This CDR3 is CASSVQLGGGGANEQFF. The CDR3 DNA is TGTGCCAGCAGCGTTCAACTAGGGGGCGGGGGGGCCAATGAGCAGTTCTTC.

This sequence joins TRBV7-9 and TRBJ2-7; D is possibly TRBD1 or TRBD2 (5 bases each). The CDR3 spans 16 residues. CDR1 and CDR2 (germline): SEHNR, FQNEAQ (reference sequence). Deletions cut 5 bases from V and 6 bases from J, with 23 bases between. CDR3 DNA sequence: TGTGCCAGCAGCCGCCAATCCGGGGCCCGGTCCGGCGAGCAGTACTTC. Protein product: CASSRQSGARSGEQYF.

On this clonotype itself: A much larger clone is a single base away; this may be a read error. The chain combines TRBV5-1 with TRBJ2-4; 9 nucleotides align to TRBD1. The J call could be wrong; TRBJ2-7 is a better fit for the DNA end. The CDR3 loop spans 13 amino acids. Germline V gene sequence: CDR1 SGHRS, CDR2 YFSETQ. As DNA, the CDR3 is TGCGCCAGCAGCGACGAGACAGGGGGCGAGCAGTACTTC. Its translation is CASSDETGGEQYF.

This clonotype showed up many times. This CDR3 is CAIRDPGDYEQYF. CDR3 nucleotide sequence: TGTGCCATCAGAGACCCAGGAGACTACGAGCAGTACTTC. V usage is TRBV10-3 and J usage is TRBJ2-7; D is undetermined. The ends were cut back, 6 bases at V and 3 bases at J, with 12 bases in the middle. The CDR3 sequence is 13 residues long. Looked up from germline, CDR1 is ENHRY and CDR2 is SYGVKD.